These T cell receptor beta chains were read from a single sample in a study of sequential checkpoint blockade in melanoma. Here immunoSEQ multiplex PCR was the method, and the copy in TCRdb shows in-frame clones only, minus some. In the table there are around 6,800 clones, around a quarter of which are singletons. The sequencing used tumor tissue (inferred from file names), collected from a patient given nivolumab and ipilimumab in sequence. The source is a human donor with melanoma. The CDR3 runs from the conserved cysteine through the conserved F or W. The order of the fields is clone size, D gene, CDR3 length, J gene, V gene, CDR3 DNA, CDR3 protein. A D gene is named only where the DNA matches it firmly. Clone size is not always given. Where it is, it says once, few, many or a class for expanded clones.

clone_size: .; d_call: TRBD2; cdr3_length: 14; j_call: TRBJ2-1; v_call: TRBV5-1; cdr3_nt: TGCGCCAGCAGTGGGCGGGCGGGAGTAGATGAGCAGTTCTTC; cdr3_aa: CASSGRAGVDEQFF
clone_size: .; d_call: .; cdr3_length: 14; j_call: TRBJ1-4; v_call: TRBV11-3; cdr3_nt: TGTGCCAGCAGCGCCATTTATTCCGTGGGAAAACTGTTTTTT; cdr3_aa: CASSAIYSVGKLFF
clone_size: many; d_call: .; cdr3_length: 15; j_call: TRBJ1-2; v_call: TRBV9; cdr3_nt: TGTGCCAGCAGCCTCAATGATCCCGCTAACTATGGCTACACCTTC; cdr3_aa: CASSLNDPANYGYTF
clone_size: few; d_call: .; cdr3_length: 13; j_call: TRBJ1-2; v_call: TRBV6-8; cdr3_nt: TGTGCCAGCATGGGGGGGCTGCTAGGTGGCTACACCTTC; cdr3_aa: CASMGGLLGGYTF
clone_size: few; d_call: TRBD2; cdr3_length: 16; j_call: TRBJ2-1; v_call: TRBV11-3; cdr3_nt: TGTGCCAGCAGCTTAGTAGCGGGACCCTACCGGTCTGAGCAGTTCTTC; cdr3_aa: CASSLVAGPYRSEQFF
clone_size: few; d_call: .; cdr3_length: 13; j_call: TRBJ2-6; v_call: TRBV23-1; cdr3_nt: TGCGCCAGCAGCTTAGCCGGGGCCAACGTCCTGACTTTC; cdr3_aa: CASSLAGANVLTF
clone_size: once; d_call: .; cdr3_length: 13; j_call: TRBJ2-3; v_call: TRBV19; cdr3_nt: TGTGCCAGTAGTATCTATCTTGGGAATACGCAGTATTTT; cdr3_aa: CASSIYLGNTQYF
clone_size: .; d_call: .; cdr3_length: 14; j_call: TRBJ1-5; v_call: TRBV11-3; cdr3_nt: TGTGCCAGCAGCCAGGGACTTTTGAATCAGCCCCAGCATTTT; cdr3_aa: CASSQGLLNQPQHF
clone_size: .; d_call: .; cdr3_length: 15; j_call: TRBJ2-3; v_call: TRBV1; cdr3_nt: TGCGCCAGCAGGCCAGGGGTGGGGAGAGAGGATACGCAGTATTTT; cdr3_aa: CASRPGVGREDTQYF
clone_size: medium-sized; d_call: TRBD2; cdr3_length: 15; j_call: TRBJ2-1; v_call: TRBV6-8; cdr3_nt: TGTGCCAGCAGTGACGGGGTAGCGGGAGGTAATGAGCAGTTCTTC; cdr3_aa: CASSDGVAGGNEQFF
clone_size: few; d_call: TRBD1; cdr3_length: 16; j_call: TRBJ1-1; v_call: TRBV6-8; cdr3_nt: TGTGCCAGCAGAGCCGGGACAGGGGTTCTCGGCACTGAAGCTTTCTTT; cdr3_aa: CASRAGTGVLGTEAFF
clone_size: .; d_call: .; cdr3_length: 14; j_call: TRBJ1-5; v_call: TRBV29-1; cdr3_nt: TGCAGCGCGCCCTACAGGGCCCCTAATCAGCCCCAGCATTTT; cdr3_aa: CSAPYRAPNQPQHF
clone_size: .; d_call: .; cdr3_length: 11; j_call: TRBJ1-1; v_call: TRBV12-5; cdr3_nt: TGTGCTAGTGGTTTACGCACTGAAGCTTTCTTT; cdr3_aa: CASGLRTEAFF
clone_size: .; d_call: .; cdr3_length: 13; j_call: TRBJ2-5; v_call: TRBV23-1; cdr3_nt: TGCGCCAGCAGTAGATGGGAGGCGGAGACCCAGTACTTC; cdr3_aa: CASSRWEAETQYF
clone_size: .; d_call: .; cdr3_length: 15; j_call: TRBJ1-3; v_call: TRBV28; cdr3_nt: TGTGCCAGCAGTACCGTGGGGACATGGGGAAACACCATATATTTT; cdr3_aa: CASSTVGTWGNTIYF
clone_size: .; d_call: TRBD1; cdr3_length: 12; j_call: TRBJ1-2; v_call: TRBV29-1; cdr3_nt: TGCAGCGTTGGACACAGGGGCTGGGGCTACACCTTC; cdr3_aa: CSVGHRGWGYTF
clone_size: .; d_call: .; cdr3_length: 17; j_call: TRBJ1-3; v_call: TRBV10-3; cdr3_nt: TGTGCCATCAGTGAGTCCAAGACAACCTACTCTGGAAACACCATATATTTT; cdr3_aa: CAISESKTTYSGNTIYF
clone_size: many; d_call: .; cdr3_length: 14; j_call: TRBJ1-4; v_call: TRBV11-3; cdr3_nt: TGTGCCAGCAGCTCTCAATATCCAGTTGAAAAACTGTTTTTT; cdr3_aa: CASSSQYPVEKLFF
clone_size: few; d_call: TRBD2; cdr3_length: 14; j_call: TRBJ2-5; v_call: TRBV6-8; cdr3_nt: TGTGCCAGCATGGAGACTAGCGGGAGAGAGACCCAGTACTTC; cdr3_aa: CASMETSGRETQYF
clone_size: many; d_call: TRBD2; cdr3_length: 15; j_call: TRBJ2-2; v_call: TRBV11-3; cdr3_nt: TGTGCCAGCAGCTTCGGGACTAGCGGGAGACGGGAGCTGTTTTTT; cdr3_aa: CASSFGTSGRRELFF
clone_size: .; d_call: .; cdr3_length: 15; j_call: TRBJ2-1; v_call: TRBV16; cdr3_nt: TGTGCCAGCAGCCAATCTGCGAGGGGGGACAATGAGCAGTTCTTC; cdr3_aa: CASSQSARGDNEQFF
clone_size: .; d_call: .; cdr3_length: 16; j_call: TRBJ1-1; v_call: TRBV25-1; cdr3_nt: TGTGCCAGCAGTGAATTTAAGGGCGGCCCGAACACTGAAGCTTTCTTT; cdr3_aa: CASSEFKGGPNTEAFF
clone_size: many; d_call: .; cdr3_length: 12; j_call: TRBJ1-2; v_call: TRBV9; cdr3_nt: TGTGCCAGCAGCGTAGGGCCTCAAGGCTACACCTTC; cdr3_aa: CASSVGPQGYTF
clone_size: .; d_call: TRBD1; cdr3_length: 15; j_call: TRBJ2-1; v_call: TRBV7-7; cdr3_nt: TGTGCCAGCAGCTTAGGGGGACAGGGGTTTCGGGAGCAGTTCTTC; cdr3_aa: CASSLGGQGFREQFF
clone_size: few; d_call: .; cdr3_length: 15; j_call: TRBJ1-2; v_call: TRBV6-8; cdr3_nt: TGTGCCAGCAGCCGGACCGGGACGGCGAACTATGGCTACACCTTC; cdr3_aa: CASSRTGTANYGYTF
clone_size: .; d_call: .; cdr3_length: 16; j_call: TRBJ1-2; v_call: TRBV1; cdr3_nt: TGCGCCAGCAGCCAAGGTCGGGCGAGGGGGCTGACGGGCTACACCTTC; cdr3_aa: CASSQGRARGLTGYTF
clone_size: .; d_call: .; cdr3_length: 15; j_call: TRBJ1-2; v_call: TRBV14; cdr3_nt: TGTGCCAGCAGCCAAGATCAGTCATCCGGGGATGGCTACACCTTC; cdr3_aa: CASSQDQSSGDGYTF
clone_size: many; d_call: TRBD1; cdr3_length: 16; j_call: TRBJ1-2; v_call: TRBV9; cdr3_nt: TGTGCCAGCAGCGTGTCCAACCGGGACAGGGTCCATGGCTACACCTTC; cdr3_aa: CASSVSNRDRVHGYTF
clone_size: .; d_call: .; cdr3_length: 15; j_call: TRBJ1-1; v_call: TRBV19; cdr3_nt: TGTGCCAGTAGTGGTCCCGGGACAATGAACACTGAAGCTTTCTTT; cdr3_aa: CASSGPGTMNTEAFF
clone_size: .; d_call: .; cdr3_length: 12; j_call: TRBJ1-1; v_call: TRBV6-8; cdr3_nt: TGTGCCATTTCCAAGGGGAACACTGAAGCTTTCTTT; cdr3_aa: CAISKGNTEAFF
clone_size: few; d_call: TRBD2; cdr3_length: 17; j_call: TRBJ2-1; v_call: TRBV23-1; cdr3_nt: TGCGCCAGCAATGGCAGGGGTTGGCAGCGGGAGTTCGGTGAGCAGTTCTTC; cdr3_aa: CASNGRGWQREFGEQFF
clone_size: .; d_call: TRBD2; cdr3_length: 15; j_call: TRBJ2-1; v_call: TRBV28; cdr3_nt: TGTGCCAGCAGTTTACTAGCGGGAGATGTTCGAGAGCAGTTCTTC; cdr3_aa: CASSLLAGDVREQFF
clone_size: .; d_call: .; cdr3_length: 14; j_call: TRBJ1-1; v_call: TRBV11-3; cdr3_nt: TGTGCCAGCAGCTTAGGCCGGACGAACACTGAAGCTTTCTTT; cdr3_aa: CASSLGRTNTEAFF
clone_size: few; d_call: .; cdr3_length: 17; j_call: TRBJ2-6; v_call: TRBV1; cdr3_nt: TGCGCCAGCAGCCAAGTTTTGGGGGACGCTGGGGCCAACGTCCTGACTTTC; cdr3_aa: CASSQVLGDAGANVLTF
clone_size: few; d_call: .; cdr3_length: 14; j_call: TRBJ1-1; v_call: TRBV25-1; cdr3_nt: TGTGCCAGCAGTGTCAGGGAACCGGGCACTGAAGCTTTCTTT; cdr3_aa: CASSVREPGTEAFF
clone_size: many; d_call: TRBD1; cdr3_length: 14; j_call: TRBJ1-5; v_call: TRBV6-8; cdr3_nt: TGTGCCAGCAGTCCCCCGGGACAGGCTCAGCCCCAGCATTTT; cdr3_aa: CASSPPGQAQPQHF
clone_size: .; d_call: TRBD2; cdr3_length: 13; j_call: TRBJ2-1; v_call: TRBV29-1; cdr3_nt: TGCAGCGTTAGGACTAGCGGCCAGGGTGAGCAGTTCTTC; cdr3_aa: CSVRTSGQGEQFF
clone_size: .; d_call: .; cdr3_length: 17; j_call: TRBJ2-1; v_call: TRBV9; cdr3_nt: TGTGCCAGCAGCGTAGATTTGAGGGACCGCACAGGGAATGAGCAGTTCTTC; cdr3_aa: CASSVDLRDRTGNEQFF
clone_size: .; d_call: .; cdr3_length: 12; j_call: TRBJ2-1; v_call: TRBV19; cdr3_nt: TGTGCCAGTAGGGCGACCCGGAATGAGCAGTTCTTC; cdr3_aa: CASRATRNEQFF
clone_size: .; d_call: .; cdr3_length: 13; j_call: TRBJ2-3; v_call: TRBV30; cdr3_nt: TGTGCCTGGAGTGGGGGCCTCACAGATACGCAGTATTTT; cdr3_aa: CAWSGGLTDTQYF
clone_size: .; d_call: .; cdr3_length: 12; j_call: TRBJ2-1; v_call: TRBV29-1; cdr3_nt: TGCAGCGTTGAAGTGGGTAGAAATGAGCAGTTCTTC; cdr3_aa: CSVEVGRNEQFF
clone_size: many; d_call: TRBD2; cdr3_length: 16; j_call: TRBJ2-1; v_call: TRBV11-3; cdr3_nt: TGTGCCAGCAGCTTACTGAACAGCGGGGGATACAATGAGCAGTTCTTC; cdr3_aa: CASSLLNSGGYNEQFF
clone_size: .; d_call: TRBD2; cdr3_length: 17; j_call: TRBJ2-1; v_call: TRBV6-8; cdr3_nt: TGTGCCATCAGTGGCCCCCCTCTAGCGGGAGACAACAATGAGCAGTTCTTC; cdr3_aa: CAISGPPLAGDNNEQFF
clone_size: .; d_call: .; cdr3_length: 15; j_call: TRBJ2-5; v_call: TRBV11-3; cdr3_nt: TGTGCCAGCAGCCCCGGAGAGAGGGGGCAAGAGACCCAGTACTTC; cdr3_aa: CASSPGERGQETQYF
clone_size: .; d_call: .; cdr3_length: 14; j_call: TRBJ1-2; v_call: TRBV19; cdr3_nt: TGTGCCAGTAGTCCCGGGGGGGGAGGGTTCGGCTACACCTTC; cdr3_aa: CASSPGGGGFGYTF
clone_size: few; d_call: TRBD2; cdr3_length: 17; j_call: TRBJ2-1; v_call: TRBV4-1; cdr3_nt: TGCGCCAGCAGCCGAACACTAGCGGGACCGGCCTACAATGAGCAGTTCTTC; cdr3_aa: CASSRTLAGPAYNEQFF
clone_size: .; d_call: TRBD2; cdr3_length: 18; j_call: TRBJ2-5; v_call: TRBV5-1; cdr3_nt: TGCGCCAGCAGCTCGGGACTAGCGGGAGTGCGGTACCAAGAGACCCAGTACTTC; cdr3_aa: CASSSGLAGVRYQETQYF
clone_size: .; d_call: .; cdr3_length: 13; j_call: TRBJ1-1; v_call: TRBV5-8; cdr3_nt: TGTGCCAGCAGCTTAACCGGGGACACTGAAGCTTTCTTT; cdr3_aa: CASSLTGDTEAFF
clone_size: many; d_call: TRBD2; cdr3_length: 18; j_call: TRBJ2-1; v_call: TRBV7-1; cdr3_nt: TGTGCCAGCAGCTTAACGGTCTTGCCACTAGCGGACTACAATGAGCAGTTCTTC; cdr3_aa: CASSLTVLPLADYNEQFF
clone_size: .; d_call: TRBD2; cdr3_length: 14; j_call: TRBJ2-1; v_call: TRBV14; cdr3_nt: TGTGCCAGCAGCGCCCTAGCGGGGGGGGTTGAGCAGTTCTTC; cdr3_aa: CASSALAGGVEQFF
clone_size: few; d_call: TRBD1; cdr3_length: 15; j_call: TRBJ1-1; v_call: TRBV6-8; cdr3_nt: TGTGCCAGCAGTCCGTACAGGGGCGCGAACACTGAAGCTTTCTTT; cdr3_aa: CASSPYRGANTEAFF
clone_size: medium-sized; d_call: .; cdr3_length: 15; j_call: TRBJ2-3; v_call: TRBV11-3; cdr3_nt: TGTGCCAGCAGCCTACACAGGGACCCACGGGATACGCAGTATTTT; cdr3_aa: CASSLHRDPRDTQYF